A selection of T cell receptor beta chains follows, all from one sample in a study of breast tumors, draining lymph nodes, adjacent tissues. TCRdb recomputed calls from the multiplex PCR reads with MiXCR, one row per CDR3 protein. The sample lists about 230,000 distinct CDR3 sequences; about a third were seen once. The specimen sequenced was axillary lymph node tissue. These receptors all come from a female donor with breast cancer. Some clones in this sample may be carry-over from other donors' samples. CDR3s include the opening cysteine and the closing phenylalanine or tryptophan. The D gene is left open where the match is weak. Size tells how often a clone was seen (once, few, many) or the class of an expanded clone, and some rows leave it out.

cdr3_aa: CASSATSDVRSSYEQYF
cdr3_nt: TGTGCCAGCAGTGCTACCTCGGACGTAAGGAGCTCCTACGAGCAGTACTTC
clone_size: once
v_call: TRBV25-1
d_call: NA
j_call: TRBJ2-7

cdr3_aa: CASSVRSDEQFF
cdr3_nt: TGTGCCAGCAGCGTTAGGTCCGATGAGCAGTTCTTC
clone_size: NA
v_call: TRBV9
d_call: NA
j_call: TRBJ2-1

cdr3_aa: CASSLEPGNTIYF
cdr3_nt: TGTGCCAGCAGCCTAGAGCCTGGAAACACCATATATTTT
clone_size: many
v_call: TRBV6-4
d_call: NA
j_call: TRBJ1-3

cdr3_aa: CASSLTSAEQYF
cdr3_nt: TGTGCCAGCAGTCTGACTAGCGCCGAGCAGTACTTC
clone_size: many
v_call: TRBV6-1
d_call: TRBD2
j_call: TRBJ2-7

cdr3_aa: CASSLGPPSGNTEAFF
cdr3_nt: TGTGCCAGCAGCTTGGGTCCGCCGTCAGGGAACACTGAAGCTTTCTTT
clone_size: NA
v_call: TRBV5-5
d_call: NA
j_call: TRBJ1-1

cdr3_aa: CASSKKGLADEQSF
cdr3_nt: TGTGCCAGCAGCAAAAAGGGACTGGCCGATGAGCAGTCCTTC
clone_size: NA
v_call: TRBV9
d_call: NA
j_call: TRBJ2-1

cdr3_aa: CAWSRGVRTGELFF
cdr3_nt: TGTGCCTGGAGTAGGGGGGTAAGGACCGGGGAGCTGTTTTTT
clone_size: many
v_call: TRBV30
d_call: NA
j_call: TRBJ2-2

cdr3_aa: CASSGLTGRSWYEQYF
cdr3_nt: TGCGCCAGCAGTGGTCTGACAGGGAGGAGTTGGTACGAGCAGTACTTC
clone_size: NA
v_call: TRBV10-1
d_call: NA
j_call: TRBJ2-7

cdr3_aa: CASRIGQGNSPLHF
cdr3_nt: TGTGCCAGCAGAATCGGACAGGGGAATTCACCCCTCCACTTT
clone_size: many
v_call: TRBV28
d_call: TRBD1
j_call: TRBJ1-6

cdr3_aa: CASSGEGQYF
cdr3_nt: TGTGCCAGCAGCGGTGAGGGCCAGTACTTC
clone_size: NA
v_call: TRBV7-3
d_call: NA
j_call: TRBJ2-5

cdr3_aa: CASSVSPGGGYGYTF
cdr3_nt: TGTGCCAGCAGCGTGTCGCCTGGGGGCGGCTATGGCTACACCTTC
clone_size: NA
v_call: TRBV9
d_call: NA
j_call: TRBJ1-2

cdr3_aa: CAISDGASNMAEAFF
cdr3_nt: TGTGCCATCAGTGACGGGGCGAGTAATATGGCTGAAGCTTTCTTT
clone_size: NA
v_call: TRBV10-3
d_call: NA
j_call: TRBJ1-1

cdr3_aa: CSAPGLASEQYF
cdr3_nt: TGCAGTGCCCCGGGACTAGCGAGCGAGCAGTACTTC
clone_size: many
v_call: TRBV20-1
d_call: TRBD2
j_call: TRBJ2-7

cdr3_aa: CASSVEGENSPLHF
cdr3_nt: TGTGCCAGCAGCGTGGAAGGGGAAAATTCGCCCCTCCACTTT
clone_size: NA
v_call: TRBV9
d_call: NA
j_call: TRBJ1-6

cdr3_aa: CSALRFDTGELFF
cdr3_nt: TGCAGCGCTCTTAGGTTCGACACCGGGGAGCTGTTTTTT
clone_size: many
v_call: TRBV29-1
d_call: NA
j_call: TRBJ2-2

cdr3_aa: CASSLEGRVEKLFF
cdr3_nt: TGCGCCAGCAGCTTGGAGGGCAGGGTCGAAAAACTGTTTTTT
clone_size: NA
v_call: TRBV5-1
d_call: NA
j_call: TRBJ1-4

cdr3_aa: CTSSLREVRGAGKLFF
cdr3_nt: TGTACCAGCAGCTTGAGGGAGGTCAGGGGAGCTGGGAAACTGTTTTTT
clone_size: NA
v_call: TRBV5-6
d_call: NA
j_call: TRBJ1-4

cdr3_aa: CASVPPGLAGGGYNEQFF
cdr3_nt: TGTGCCAGCGTACCACCGGGACTAGCGGGGGGGGGCTACAATGAGCAGTTCTTC
clone_size: NA
v_call: TRBV2
d_call: TRBD2
j_call: TRBJ2-1

cdr3_aa: CAWKRGNSGNTIYF
cdr3_nt: TGTGCCTGGAAAAGGGGTAACTCTGGAAACACCATATATTTT
clone_size: many
v_call: TRBV30
d_call: NA
j_call: TRBJ1-3

cdr3_aa: CASTPPKRSPYEQYF
cdr3_nt: TGTGCCAGCACCCCACCGAAGCGGAGCCCCTACGAGCAGTACTTC
clone_size: many
v_call: TRBV9
d_call: NA
j_call: TRBJ2-7

cdr3_aa: CSAGGRREGLSHEQYF
cdr3_nt: TGCAGTGCTGGGGGTCGGCGGGAGGGCCTCTCACACGAGCAGTACTTC
clone_size: many
v_call: TRBV20-1
d_call: TRBD2
j_call: TRBJ2-7

cdr3_aa: CASSLGGQAGQETQYF
cdr3_nt: TGTGCCAGCAGCTTAGGCGGACAGGCGGGCCAAGAGACCCAGTACTTC
clone_size: many
v_call: TRBV7-3
d_call: TRBD1
j_call: TRBJ2-5

cdr3_aa: CSARDLRLATTGVDTQYF
cdr3_nt: TGCAGTGCTAGAGATCTGAGGCTAGCGACAACCGGGGTAGATACGCAGTATTTT
clone_size: NA
v_call: TRBV20-1
d_call: NA
j_call: TRBJ2-3

cdr3_aa: CATRPHGSTGELFF
cdr3_nt: TGTGCCACCAGGCCCCACGGAAGCACCGGGGAGCTGTTTTTT
clone_size: many
v_call: TRBV24-1
d_call: NA
j_call: TRBJ2-2

cdr3_aa: CASSLVSGAVKNIQYF
cdr3_nt: TGTGCCAGCAGCTTAGTCAGTGGGGCGGTCAAAAACATTCAGTACTTC
clone_size: many
v_call: TRBV7-2
d_call: NA
j_call: TRBJ2-4

cdr3_aa: CASSLSGRIIYGYTF
cdr3_nt: TGTGCCAGCAGCTTGTCCGGGCGAATAATTTATGGCTACACCTTC
clone_size: many
v_call: TRBV5-6
d_call: NA
j_call: TRBJ1-2

cdr3_aa: CASSTSGRNGELFF
cdr3_nt: TGTGCCAGCTCAACTAGCGGGAGAAACGGGGAGCTGTTTTTT
clone_size: NA
v_call: TRBV18
d_call: TRBD2
j_call: TRBJ2-2

cdr3_aa: CASSYIASRETQYF
cdr3_nt: TGTGCCAGCAGTTACATAGCGAGTCGAGAGACCCAGTACTTC
clone_size: many
v_call: TRBV6-6
d_call: NA
j_call: TRBJ2-5

cdr3_aa: CASSLDQGSGNTIYF
cdr3_nt: TGCGCCAGCAGCTTGGACCAGGGCTCTGGAAACACCATATATTTT
clone_size: many
v_call: TRBV5-1
d_call: NA
j_call: TRBJ1-3

cdr3_aa: CASSHLAGPSEEQYF
cdr3_nt: TGCGCCAGCAGCCATTTAGCGGGCCCGTCAGAGGAGCAGTACTTC
clone_size: many
v_call: TRBV5-1
d_call: TRBD2
j_call: TRBJ2-7

cdr3_aa: CASRAGRDTEAFF
cdr3_nt: TGTGCCAGCAGGGCAGGGCGGGACACTGAAGCTTTCTTT
clone_size: many
v_call: TRBV7-9
d_call: NA
j_call: TRBJ1-1

cdr3_aa: CAISTSGSIDEQFF
cdr3_nt: TGTGCCATCTCGACTAGCGGGAGTATCGATGAGCAGTTCTTC
clone_size: many
v_call: TRBV10-3
d_call: TRBD2
j_call: TRBJ2-1

cdr3_aa: CSASGSVLTGYTF
cdr3_nt: TGCAGTGCTAGTGGCAGCGTTCTTACAGGCTACACCTTC
clone_size: many
v_call: TRBV20-1
d_call: NA
j_call: TRBJ1-2

cdr3_aa: CACSFEWGYTF
cdr3_nt: TGTGCCTGCAGTTTTGAGTGGGGCTACACCTTC
clone_size: NA
v_call: TRBV6-1
d_call: NA
j_call: TRBJ1-2

cdr3_aa: CASLGGVYGEQFF
cdr3_nt: TGCGCCAGCTTAGGAGGGGTCTATGGTGAGCAGTTCTTC
clone_size: NA
v_call: TRBV5-1
d_call: NA
j_call: TRBJ2-1

cdr3_aa: CASSLADRANYGYPF
cdr3_nt: TGTGCCAGCAGCTTAGCGGACAGAGCTAACTATGGCTACCCCTTC
clone_size: many
v_call: TRBV7-8
d_call: NA
j_call: TRBJ1-2

cdr3_aa: CASSHSGTSAYEQYF
cdr3_nt: TGTGCCAGCAGTCACTCGGGGACTAGCGCCTACGAGCAGTACTTC
clone_size: many
v_call: TRBV6-6
d_call: TRBD2
j_call: TRBJ2-7

cdr3_aa: CASSKTGPGNTIYF
cdr3_nt: TGCGCCAGCAGCAAGACAGGACCTGGAAACACCATATATTTT
clone_size: many
v_call: TRBV5-1
d_call: NA
j_call: TRBJ1-3

cdr3_aa: CASVPGPNTEAFF
cdr3_nt: TGTGCCAGCGTTCCGGGTCCGAACACTGAAGCTTTCTTT
clone_size: NA
v_call: TRBV14
d_call: NA
j_call: TRBJ1-1

cdr3_aa: CASSLVTADNSPLHF
cdr3_nt: TGTGCCAGCAGCTTAGTTACAGCTGATAATTCACCCCTCCACTTT
clone_size: many
v_call: TRBV11-2
d_call: NA
j_call: TRBJ1-6

cdr3_aa: CASSSGDEETQYF
cdr3_nt: TGTGCCAGCAGCTCCGGGGACGAAGAGACCCAGTACTTC
clone_size: many
v_call: TRBV4-2
d_call: NA
j_call: TRBJ2-5

cdr3_aa: CASSDRAKNSPLHF
cdr3_nt: TGTGCCAGTAGTGACAGGGCAAAAAATTCACCCCTCCACTTT
clone_size: NA
v_call: TRBV19
d_call: TRBD1
j_call: TRBJ1-6

cdr3_aa: CASSEAGGWGSPDRGYTF
cdr3_nt: TGTGCCAGCAGTGAAGCGGGGGGATGGGGCAGCCCAGACAGAGGCTACACCTTC
clone_size: few
v_call: TRBV6-1
d_call: NA
j_call: TRBJ1-2

cdr3_aa: CSAKYSGAHTEAFF
cdr3_nt: TGCAGTGCTAAGTATTCAGGGGCCCACACTGAAGCTTTCTTT
clone_size: NA
v_call: TRBV20-1
d_call: NA
j_call: TRBJ1-1

cdr3_aa: CGARAGRSTDTQYF
cdr3_nt: TGCGGTGCTAGAGCCGGAAGAAGCACGGATACGCAGTATTTT
clone_size: NA
v_call: TRBV20-1
d_call: NA
j_call: TRBJ2-3

cdr3_aa: CASSQEVTGANYGYTF
cdr3_nt: TGCGCCAGCAGCCAAGAGGTAACTGGAGCTAACTATGGCTACACCTTC
clone_size: once
v_call: TRBV4-3
d_call: NA
j_call: TRBJ1-2

cdr3_aa: CASSPMTSGRASASDEQFF
cdr3_nt: TGTGCCAGCAGCCCCATGACTAGCGGGAGGGCCTCCGCGAGCGATGAGCAGTTCTTC
clone_size: many
v_call: TRBV9
d_call: TRBD2
j_call: TRBJ2-1

cdr3_aa: CASSRRTLYTQYF
cdr3_nt: TGTGCCAGCAGCCGCCGGACTCTATATACGCAGTATTTT
clone_size: NA
v_call: TRBV12-3/TRBV12-4
d_call: NA
j_call: TRBJ2-3

cdr3_aa: CSARERFKRTGLMAYEQYF
cdr3_nt: TGCAGTGCTAGAGAGCGCTTCAAGAGGACAGGCCTAATGGCCTACGAGCAGTACTTC
clone_size: many
v_call: TRBV20-1
d_call: TRBD1
j_call: TRBJ2-7

cdr3_aa: CASSQVAGGPRDTQYF
cdr3_nt: TGTGCCAGCAGCCAAGTAGCGGGAGGGCCGCGAGATACGCAGTATTTT
clone_size: NA
v_call: TRBV4-2
d_call: TRBD2
j_call: TRBJ2-3

cdr3_aa: CASSQDPGQGALEQYF
cdr3_nt: TGCGCCAGCAGCCAAGACCCCGGACAGGGGGCGTTAGAGCAGTACTTC
clone_size: many
v_call: TRBV4-1
d_call: TRBD1
j_call: TRBJ2-7

cdr3_aa: CASGQTGEQFF
cdr3_nt: TGTGCTAGTGGCCAGACGGGGGAGCAGTTCTTC
clone_size: many
v_call: TRBV12-5
d_call: NA
j_call: TRBJ2-1